The clone carrying this T cell receptor beta chain was seen only a few times. This record belongs to a study of response to subunit inactivated influenza vaccine. V lost 2 bases, J lost 11 bases, and 7 bases stayed unmatched. This CDR3 spans 13 amino acids. CDR1 is KGHSH and CDR2 is LQKENI in the germline V gene. TCRdb fed the RT-PCR reads into MiXCR, producing one record per CDR3 protein. The repertoire holds more than 450,000 distinct CDR3 sequences, with roughly 12% as singletons. This sample was shared with a second study, whose subject was T cells expressing NK-cell markers. That source notes: For TCR beta, cDNA was produced by 5'RACE template switching with UMIs. Also leading the CD3+CD56-NKG2C+ fraction in a handful of donors were these clonotypes.

The clonotype comes from a man aged 45-65 years who received an inactivated influenza vaccine. Material: PBMCs from blood, obtained on the day of vaccination. The J gene is TRBJ1-1, the V gene TRBV18, with 8 bases matching TRBD1. CDR3: CASSPDRGREAFF. In DNA form, the CDR3 reads TGTGCCAGCTCACCAGACAGGGGAAGAGAGGCTTTCTTT.